The rows below give T cell receptor beta chains drawn from one sample of a study of CD8 T cells in Susac syndrome. Each CDR3 protein gets one entry after TCRdb re-called the immunoSEQ multiplex PCR reads with MiXCR. The table has some 190,000 distinct CDR3 sequences, approximately 94% seen once. Sequenced material: CD4+ T cells from PBMCs. The receptors stem from a human donor with multiple sclerosis. Each CDR3 is given with its conserved first and last residue. The D gene is left open where the match is weak. Size values are once, few and many counts, or a class for expanded clones, and some rows have none.

cdr3_aa: CASSSLGDGFQYF
cdr3_nt: TGCGCCAGCAGCTCCCTGGGGGATGGCTTTCAGTACTTC
d_call: .
v_call: TRBV5-1
j_call: TRBJ2-4
clone_size: .

cdr3_aa: CASSVYSDTQYF
cdr3_nt: TGTGCCAGCAGCGTATATTCAGATACGCAGTATTTT
d_call: .
v_call: TRBV9
j_call: TRBJ2-3
clone_size: few

cdr3_aa: CASTNGGQFSPLHF
cdr3_nt: TGTGCCAGCACAAACGGAGGACAGTTTTCACCCCTCCACTTT
d_call: .
v_call: TRBV12-3/TRBV12-4
j_call: TRBJ1-6
clone_size: .

cdr3_aa: CSAKRAQGRTDTQYF
cdr3_nt: TGCAGTGCAAAAAGAGCCCAAGGGAGAACAGATACGCAGTATTTT
d_call: .
v_call: TRBV29-1
j_call: TRBJ2-3
clone_size: .

cdr3_aa: CASSSYSRGSSGANVLTF
cdr3_nt: TGTGCCAGCAGTTCTTACTCAAGGGGGAGCTCTGGGGCCAACGTCCTGACTTTC
d_call: .
v_call: TRBV6-5
j_call: TRBJ2-6
clone_size: .

cdr3_aa: CSAREQGEAFF
cdr3_nt: TGCAGTGCCAGAGAACAGGGGGAAGCTTTCTTT
d_call: TRBD1
v_call: TRBV20-1
j_call: TRBJ1-1
clone_size: .

cdr3_aa: CSVVLGSSYNEQFF
cdr3_nt: TGCAGCGTTGTTTTGGGGAGCTCCTACAATGAGCAGTTCTTC
d_call: .
v_call: TRBV29-1
j_call: TRBJ2-1
clone_size: .

cdr3_aa: CATSRVKGSTGELFF
cdr3_nt: TGTGCCACCAGCAGAGTAAAGGGAAGCACCGGGGAGCTGTTTTTT
d_call: .
v_call: TRBV15
j_call: TRBJ2-2
clone_size: .

cdr3_aa: CASSLTDRDSPLHF
cdr3_nt: TGCGCCAGCAGCTTAACAGACCGGGATTCACCCCTCCACTTT
d_call: .
v_call: TRBV5-1
j_call: TRBJ1-6
clone_size: once

cdr3_aa: CSVVRQGRNEQFF
cdr3_nt: TGCAGCGTTGTTCGACAGGGGCGCAATGAGCAGTTCTTC
d_call: TRBD1
v_call: TRBV29-1
j_call: TRBJ2-1
clone_size: once

cdr3_aa: CSASKPAEAFF
cdr3_nt: TGCAGTGCTAGTAAGCCAGCTGAAGCTTTCTTT
d_call: .
v_call: TRBV20-1
j_call: TRBJ1-1
clone_size: .

cdr3_aa: CASSLAGGVTDTQYF
cdr3_nt: TGTGCCAGCAGCTTGGCCGGCGGAGTCACAGATACGCAGTATTTT
d_call: .
v_call: TRBV5-4
j_call: TRBJ2-3
clone_size: .

cdr3_aa: CASRAQANYGYTF
cdr3_nt: TGTGCCAGTAGAGCACAGGCTAACTATGGCTACACCTTC
d_call: .
v_call: TRBV25-1
j_call: TRBJ1-2
clone_size: .

cdr3_aa: CASSSPGQGYGYTF
cdr3_nt: TGTGCCAGCAGCTCCCCCGGACAGGGATATGGCTACACCTTC
d_call: TRBD1
v_call: TRBV5-6
j_call: TRBJ1-2
clone_size: .

cdr3_aa: CSARDMRTF
cdr3_nt: TGCAGTGCTAGAGATATGAGGACCTTC
d_call: .
v_call: TRBV20-1
j_call: TRBJ1-2
clone_size: .

cdr3_aa: CASSLYPGRGTDTQYF
cdr3_nt: TGTGCCAGCAGTTTATATCCGGGGCGCGGCACAGATACGCAGTATTTT
d_call: .
v_call: TRBV27
j_call: TRBJ2-3
clone_size: .

cdr3_aa: CSAAPDRAGGLSAGTDTQYF
cdr3_nt: TGCAGTGCTGCCCCCGATAGAGCGGGGGGGCTGTCCGCGGGCACAGATACGCAGTATTTT
d_call: TRBD2
v_call: TRBV20-1
j_call: TRBJ2-3
clone_size: .

cdr3_aa: CASSPDSVLNEKLFF
cdr3_nt: TGCGCCAGCAGCCCGGACAGCGTCCTTAATGAAAAACTGTTTTTT
d_call: .
v_call: TRBV4-3
j_call: TRBJ1-4
clone_size: .

cdr3_aa: CASSQDLAGGYEQYF
cdr3_nt: TGCGCCAGCAGCCAAGACCTGGCGGGGGGCTACGAGCAGTACTTC
d_call: TRBD2
v_call: TRBV4-1
j_call: TRBJ2-7
clone_size: .

cdr3_aa: CASSYRDRGLSFF
cdr3_nt: TGTGCCAGCAGTTACCGGGACAGGGGGCTTAGTTTCTTT
d_call: TRBD1
v_call: TRBV6-2/TRBV6-3
j_call: TRBJ1-1
clone_size: once

cdr3_aa: CASSIQTGNYGYTF
cdr3_nt: TGTGCCAGTAGTATTCAGACGGGTAACTATGGCTACACCTTC
d_call: .
v_call: TRBV19
j_call: TRBJ1-2
clone_size: .

cdr3_aa: CSVRPGQGNEQFF
cdr3_nt: TGCAGCGTCCGCCCGGGACAGGGGAATGAGCAGTTCTTC
d_call: TRBD1
v_call: TRBV29-1
j_call: TRBJ2-1
clone_size: .

cdr3_aa: CASSSGLIYEQYF
cdr3_nt: TGTGCCAGCAGCTCGGGACTCATCTACGAGCAGTACTTC
d_call: .
v_call: TRBV11-2
j_call: TRBJ2-7
clone_size: once

cdr3_aa: CASSPLLLAEAFF
cdr3_nt: TGTGCCAGCAGCCCCCTTCTCTTGGCTGAAGCTTTCTTT
d_call: .
v_call: TRBV7-9
j_call: TRBJ1-1
clone_size: .

cdr3_aa: CASSVGGQSNYGYTF
cdr3_nt: TGTGCCAGCAGCGTGGGGGGACAGTCTAACTATGGCTACACCTTC
d_call: TRBD1
v_call: TRBV9
j_call: TRBJ1-2
clone_size: few

cdr3_aa: CSAESAGNEKLFF
cdr3_nt: TGCAGTGCTGAATCCGCCGGTAATGAAAAACTGTTTTTT
d_call: .
v_call: TRBV20-1
j_call: TRBJ1-4
clone_size: .

cdr3_aa: CASSGRGGRNQPQHF
cdr3_nt: TGTGCCAGTAGTGGAAGAGGGGGCCGCAATCAGCCCCAGCATTTT
d_call: TRBD1
v_call: TRBV19
j_call: TRBJ1-5
clone_size: .

cdr3_aa: CASSVVTSGGTDTQYF
cdr3_nt: TGTGCCAGCAGCGTAGTGACTAGCGGGGGTACAGATACGCAGTATTTT
d_call: TRBD2
v_call: TRBV9
j_call: TRBJ2-3
clone_size: few

cdr3_aa: CASSVEVAGGGSRGTQYF
cdr3_nt: TGTGCCAGCAGCGTAGAAGTGGCTGGCGGGGGTTCCCGGGGGACGCAGTATTTT
d_call: TRBD2
v_call: TRBV9
j_call: TRBJ2-3
clone_size: .

cdr3_aa: CASTFLTEAFF
cdr3_nt: TGTGCCAGCACCTTTCTCACTGAAGCTTTCTTT
d_call: .
v_call: TRBV28
j_call: TRBJ1-1
clone_size: .

cdr3_aa: CASSESGRVDTEAFF
cdr3_nt: TGTGCCAGCAGTGAATCGGGCAGGGTGGACACTGAAGCTTTCTTT
d_call: .
v_call: TRBV25-1
j_call: TRBJ1-1
clone_size: .